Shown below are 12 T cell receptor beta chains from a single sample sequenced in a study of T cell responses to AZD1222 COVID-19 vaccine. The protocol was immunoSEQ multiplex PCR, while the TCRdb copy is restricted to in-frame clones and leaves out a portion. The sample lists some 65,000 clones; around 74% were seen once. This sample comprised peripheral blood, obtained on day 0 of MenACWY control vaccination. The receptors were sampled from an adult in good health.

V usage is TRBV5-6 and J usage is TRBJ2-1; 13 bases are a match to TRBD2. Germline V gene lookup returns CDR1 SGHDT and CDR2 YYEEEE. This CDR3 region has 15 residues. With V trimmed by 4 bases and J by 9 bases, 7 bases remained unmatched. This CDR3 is CASSVRLAGGGEQFF. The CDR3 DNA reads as TGTGCCAGCAGCGTCCGACTAGCGGGAGGCGGTGAGCAGTTCTTC.

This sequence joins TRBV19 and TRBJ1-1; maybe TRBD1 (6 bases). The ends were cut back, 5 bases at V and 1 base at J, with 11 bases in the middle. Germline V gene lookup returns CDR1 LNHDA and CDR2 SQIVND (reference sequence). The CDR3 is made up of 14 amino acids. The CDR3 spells CASSLDRTNTEAFF. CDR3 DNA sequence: TGTGCCAGTAGTCTTGACAGGACGAACACTGAAGCTTTCTTT.

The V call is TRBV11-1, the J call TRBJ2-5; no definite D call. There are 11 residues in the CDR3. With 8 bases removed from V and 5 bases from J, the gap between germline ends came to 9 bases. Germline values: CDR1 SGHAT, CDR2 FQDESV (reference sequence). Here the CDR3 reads CASGSRETQYF. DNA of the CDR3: TGTGCCAGCGGCAGTAGGGAGACCCAGTACTTC.

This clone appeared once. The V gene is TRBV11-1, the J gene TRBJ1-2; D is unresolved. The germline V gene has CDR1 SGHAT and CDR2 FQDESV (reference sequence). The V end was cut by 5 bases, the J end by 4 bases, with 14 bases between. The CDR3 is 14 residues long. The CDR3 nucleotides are TGTGCCAGCAGCCGCCGGGCTGGTGGCTATGGCTACACCTTC. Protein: CASSRRAGGYGYTF.

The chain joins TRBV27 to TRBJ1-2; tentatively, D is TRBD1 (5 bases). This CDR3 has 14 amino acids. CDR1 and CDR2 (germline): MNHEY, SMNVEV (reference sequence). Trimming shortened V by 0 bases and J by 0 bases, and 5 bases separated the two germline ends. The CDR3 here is CASSLSGPNYGYTF. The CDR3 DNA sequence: TGTGCCAGCAGTTTATCGGGACCTAACTATGGCTACACCTTC.

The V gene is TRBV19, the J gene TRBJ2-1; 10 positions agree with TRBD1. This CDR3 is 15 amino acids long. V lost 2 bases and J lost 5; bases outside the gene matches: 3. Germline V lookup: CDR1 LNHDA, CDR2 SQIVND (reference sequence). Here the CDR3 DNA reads TGTGCCAGTAGTATACAGACAGGGGGCCACAATGAGCAGTTCTTC. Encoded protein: CASSIQTGGHNEQFF.

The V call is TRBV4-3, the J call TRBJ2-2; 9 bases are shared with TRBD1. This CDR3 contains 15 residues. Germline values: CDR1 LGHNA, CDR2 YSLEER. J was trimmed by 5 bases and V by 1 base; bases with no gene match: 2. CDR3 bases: TGCGCCAGCAGCCAAGCGGACAGGGGAACCGGGGAGCTGTTTTTT. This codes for CASSQADRGTGELFF.

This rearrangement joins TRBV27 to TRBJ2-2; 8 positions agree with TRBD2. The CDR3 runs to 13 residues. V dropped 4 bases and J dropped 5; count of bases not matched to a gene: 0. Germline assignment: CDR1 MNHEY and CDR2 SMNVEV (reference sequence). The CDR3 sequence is CASSSSGTGELFF. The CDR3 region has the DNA TGTGCCAGCAGTTCTAGCGGGACCGGGGAGCTGTTTTTT.

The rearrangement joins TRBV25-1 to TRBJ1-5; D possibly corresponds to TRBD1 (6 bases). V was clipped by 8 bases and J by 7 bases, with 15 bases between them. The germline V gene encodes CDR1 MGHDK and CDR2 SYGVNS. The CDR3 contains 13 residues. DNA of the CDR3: TGTGCCAGCTCTTCAGGGGATTGGCAGCCCCAGCATTTT. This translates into CASSSGDWQPQHF.

The CDR3, as DNA: TGTGCCAGCAGCTCAACAGGGAACACTGAAGCTTTCTTT. It yields the protein CASSSTGNTEAFF. V usage is TRBV7-3 and J usage is TRBJ1-1; perhaps TRBD1 as D (5 bases). Germline CDR1 and CDR2: SGHTA and FQGTGA. CDR3 length equals 13 residues. V was trimmed by 4 bases and J by 1 base, leaving 7 bases between them.

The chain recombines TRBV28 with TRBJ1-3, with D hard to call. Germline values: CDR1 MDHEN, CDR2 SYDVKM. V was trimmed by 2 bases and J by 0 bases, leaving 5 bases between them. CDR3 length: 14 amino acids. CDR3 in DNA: TGTGCCAGCAGTTTAAGCCTCTCTGGAAACACCATATATTTT. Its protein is CASSLSLSGNTIYF.

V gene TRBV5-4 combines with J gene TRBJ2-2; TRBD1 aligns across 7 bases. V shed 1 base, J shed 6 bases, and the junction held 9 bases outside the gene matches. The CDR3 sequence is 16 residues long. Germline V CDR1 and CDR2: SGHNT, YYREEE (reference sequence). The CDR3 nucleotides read TGTGCCAGCAGCTTGCGGGCAGGGGGAACTGCCGGGGAGCTGTTTTTT. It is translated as CASSLRAGGTAGELFF.